This T cell receptor (beta chain) was recorded in a study of TIL therapy for anti-PD-1-resistant metastatic lung cancer. Overall study: Median patient age was approximately 59, ranging about 38-80 years. Most patients had lung adenocarcinoma; a few tumors were EGFR-mutant, two ALK-rearranged; half smoked currently or formerly.

Study conclusions and caveats: Infused TIL clonotypes partially replaced the baseline blood repertoire, then decayed over months.

Time point: pre-treatment sample, taken before nivolumab and TIL therapy. The immunoSEQ assay was v3. Each library reached roughly 2 million read pairs, or roughly 4.5-6 million at deep level. Produced via immunoSEQ multiplex PCR; TCRdb's table is partial and in-frame only. Of tens of thousands of clones in the sample, roughly 85% were seen once. This clone was found a few times. Antigen specificity is unknown. This TCR derives from a man between 65 and 85 years old with non-small cell lung cancer. The sequencing here drew on blood, taken at baseline.

In DNA form, the CDR3 reads TGTGCCAGCAGTGATTGGGGCTCTGGGGCCAACGTCCTGACTTTC. Translated, it gives CASSDWGSGANVLTF. The rearrangement links TRBV25-1 to TRBJ2-6; D not resolved. The CDR3 runs 15 residues. V was trimmed by 3 bases and J by 0 bases, leaving 6 bases between them. In germline, CDR1 is MGHDK, CDR2 SYGVNS.